The 22 T cell receptor beta chains below were found in one sample sequenced in a study of blood T cell repertoires in COVID-19. Sequencing used immunoSEQ multiplex PCR; TCRdb keeps in-frame clones, though not all of them. The table has roughly 250,000 clones, 81% seen once; the top ten hold roughly 2.9%. Material: peripheral blood. Receptor source: a woman in her sixties with active or convalescent COVID-19.

The chain combines TRBV2 with TRBJ1-4, with D tentatively TRBD1 (5 bases). Germline V CDR1 and CDR2: SNHLY, FYNNEI. V lost 6 bases to trimming and J lost 3 bases, with 14 bases between them. The CDR3 loop spans 15 amino acids. The CDR3 loop reads CASRIFGGANEKLFF. The CDR3 coding sequence is TGTGCCAGCAGAATCTTCGGGGGGGCTAATGAAAAACTGTTTTTT.

The J gene is TRBJ2-7, the V gene TRBV11-3; the D gene is possibly TRBD1 (5 bases). The V end was cut by 0 bases, the J end by 1 base, with 10 bases between. Germline CDR1 reads SGHNT; CDR2 reads YENEEA. This CDR3 has 15 amino acids. The CDR3 loop is CASSLETGPSYEQYF. In DNA form, the CDR3 reads TGTGCCAGCAGCTTAGAAACAGGCCCTTCCTACGAGCAGTACTTC.

The CDR3 DNA is TGTGCCAGCAGAGGCGGGGCCACAGATACGCAGTATTTT. Translating it yields CASRGGATDTQYF. The V and J genes are TRBV6-5 and TRBJ2-3; TRBD2 is a possible D gene (6 bases). Trimming took off 6 bases at V and 2 bases at J, with 9 bases between the two ends. The CDR3 covers 13 residues. Germline V CDR1 and CDR2: MNHEY, SVGAGI.

The V gene is TRBV27, the J gene TRBJ2-2; TRBD2 aligns across 7 bases. Germline V gene data show CDR1 as MNHEY and CDR2 as SMNVEV (reference sequence). This CDR3 spans 18 amino acids. J was trimmed by 0 bases and V by 3 bases; bases with no gene match: 10. CDR3 sequence reads: CASSFLAGVTSNTGELFF. In nucleotides, the CDR3 is TGTGCCAGCAGTTTTCTGGCGGGGGTGACTTCGAACACCGGGGAGCTGTTTTTT.

Only a few counts were recorded for this clone. V and J are TRBV5-1 and TRBJ2-6, with D perhaps matching TRBD1 (5 bases). Trimming cost V 1 base and J 4 bases, with 15 bases left between them. Germline V gene sequence: CDR1 SGHRS, CDR2 YFSETQ. The CDR3 is made up of 17 amino acids. CDR3 DNA sequence: TGCGCCAGCAGCTTGTCGATCAGGGTAGCCGGGGCCAACGTCCTGACTTTC. It encodes CASSLSIRVAGANVLTF.

This rearrangement joins TRBV7-9 to TRBJ2-7, with a weak D call TRBD1 (6 bases). The CDR3 has 16 amino acids. The V and J ends lost 7 bases and 2 bases respectively, with 21 bases between them. Germline V gene data show CDR1 as SEHNR and CDR2 as FQNEAQ (reference sequence). The CDR3 DNA sequence: TGTGCCAGCACCTTCGGCAGGGGTCCCCTCACCTACGAGCAGTACTTC. Translating gives CASTFGRGPLTYEQYF.

V gene TRBV24-1 combines with J gene TRBJ2-3, with 7 bases identical to TRBD2. The CDR3 contains 15 residues. CDR1 KGHDR and CDR2 SFDVKD come from the germline V gene. The ends lost 5 bases at V and 1 base at J; junction bases unmatched: 5. The CDR3 loop reads CATSGGAGGTDTQYF. CDR3 nucleotide sequence: TGTGCCACCAGTGGCGGGGCGGGGGGCACAGATACGCAGTATTTT.

The chain joins TRBV29-1 to TRBJ1-1; possible D gene TRBD1, 6 bases. In germline, CDR1 is SQVTM, CDR2 ANQGSEA. The CDR3 runs to 12 residues. V was cut by 3 bases and J by 4 bases, with 9 bases left in between. In DNA, the CDR3 is TGCAGCGTTGATAGGGGGTCCACTGAAGCTTTCTTT. Translating it yields CSVDRGSTEAFF.

This clone was observed a single time. This chain uses TRBV20-1 with TRBJ1-1; 9 bases match TRBD1. The germline CDR1 and CDR2 sequences are DFQATT and SNEGSKA (reference sequence). This CDR3 is built from 15 residues. V was clipped by 3 bases and J by 7 bases; unmatched bases: 12. The CDR3 spells CSASSGQGPSGEAFF. The CDR3 DNA sequence: TGCAGTGCTAGTTCGGGACAGGGCCCCAGTGGTGAAGCTTTCTTT.

This chain joins TRBV25-1 and TRBJ2-2; D unclear. V gave up 4 bases and J gave up 6 bases, with 3 bases separating them. The length of the CDR3 is 11 residues. Looked up from germline, CDR1 is MGHDK and CDR2 is SYGVNS. CDR3 DNA sequence: TGTGCCAGCAGTGCCGCCGGGGAGCTGTTTTTT. This gives the protein CASSAAGELFF.

The rearrangement uses TRBV9 and TRBJ2-2, with D perhaps TRBD2 (6 bases). The germline gives CDR1 SGDLS, CDR2 YYNGEE. Trimming pared 5 bases from V and 6 bases from J, leaving 14 bases between. The CDR3 is 14 residues long. In nucleotides, the CDR3 is TGTGCCAGCAGACGGGACTTCGCCCCCGGGGAGCTGTTTTTT. It encodes CASRRDFAPGELFF.

The chain is built from TRBV6-5 and TRBJ2-7; 7 bases are a match to TRBD2. CDR1 and CDR2 (germline): MNHEY, SVGAGI. This CDR3 has 15 amino acids. The J segment lost 2 bases and the V segment lost 3 bases, leaving 7 bases of the junction unmatched. The CDR3 coding sequence is TGTGCCAGCAGTTATAGTAGCGGGTCTGCCTACGAGCAGTACTTC. This translates into CASSYSSGSAYEQYF.

The V and J genes are TRBV9 and TRBJ2-3; 7 bases are shared with TRBD1. The V and J ends lost 4 bases and 4 bases, in that order; junction bases with no gene match: 9. CDR3 length equals 15 residues. Germline loops: CDR1 SGDLS, CDR2 YYNGEE. CDR3 coding DNA: TGTGCCAGCAGCTTCCTGACAGGGATCCCAGATACGCAGTATTTT. This codes for CASSFLTGIPDTQYF.

This chain connects TRBV15 to TRBJ1-3; TRBD1 agrees at 8 bases. The CDR3 sequence is 16 residues long. The germline V gene has CDR1 LNHNV and CDR2 YYDKDF (reference sequence). Trimming took 3 bases from V and 2 from J; bases not matched to a gene: 6. The chain's CDR3 is CATSRDRQGTGNTIYF. Written as DNA, the CDR3 is TGTGCCACCAGCAGGGACCGACAGGGGACTGGAAACACCATATATTTT.

V gene TRBV11-2 combines with J gene TRBJ2-7; 8 bases map to TRBD2. V shed 5 bases, J shed 4 bases, and the junction held 13 bases outside the gene matches. The V gene's germline CDR1 is SGHAT and CDR2 FQNNGV. The CDR3 has 16 amino acids. DNA of the CDR3: TGTGCCAGCAGCCCGGAAATCGGGACTAGTGTGTACGAGCAGTACTTC. Amino acids: CASSPEIGTSVYEQYF.

This chain joins TRBV7-2 and TRBJ2-3; no clear D. Trimming removed 1 base from V and 1 base from J, with 9 bases in between. The CDR3 has 15 amino acids. CDR1 is SGHTA and CDR2 is FQGNSA in the germline V gene. This CDR3 is CASSLVRGRTDTQYF. The CDR3 DNA follows: TGTGCCAGCAGCTTAGTCAGAGGCCGCACAGATACGCAGTATTTT.

The genes are TRBV9 and TRBJ2-7; the match to TRBD2 covers 9 bases. The CDR3 contains 13 residues. The ends lost 4 bases at V and 3 bases at J; junction bases unmatched: 2. The germline V gene encodes CDR1 SGDLS and CDR2 YYNGEE. CDR3 in amino acids: CASSPTSGYEQYF. The CDR3 region has the DNA TGTGCCAGCAGCCCGACTAGCGGCTACGAGCAGTACTTC.

This clone came up a few times. V is TRBV19 and J is TRBJ1-6; TRBD1 matches at 8 bases. Germline CDR1 is LNHDA and CDR2 is SQIVND (reference sequence). Trimming removed 4 bases from V and 9 bases from J; junction bases left unmatched: 8. The CDR3 spans 15 residues. This CDR3 reads CASSSSRTGISPLHF. The CDR3 DNA follows: TGTGCCAGTAGTAGCTCCAGGACAGGGATTTCACCCCTCCACTTT. Supplemented by reference TRBV19 and TRBJ1-6, the full variable domain reads DGGITQSPKYLFRKEGQNVTLSCEQNLNHDAMYWYRQDPGQGLRLIYYSQIVNDFQKGDIAEGYSVSREKKESFPLTVTSAQKNPTAFYLCASSSSRTGISPLHFGNGTRLTVT.

This clone has a single count. V usage is TRBV7-5 and J usage is TRBJ2-7; the table's D call, TRBD1, was not checked against the DNA. TRBV7-5 is termed a pseudogene. This CDR3 has 17 residues. The CDR3 nucleotides read TGTGCCAGAAATCCTAGGGATACAGGGGACCCCTCCTACGAGCAGTACTTC. Its protein product is CARNPRDTGDPSYEQYF.

The CDR3 DNA reads as TGTGCCAGTAGTGTCCTTTATCAGGGAAACACTGAAGCTTTCTTT. It specifies CASSVLYQGNTEAFF. This chain uses TRBV19 with TRBJ1-1; D might be TRBD1 (5 bases). The CDR3 has 15 amino acids. V was trimmed by 5 bases and J by 2 bases, leaving 15 bases between them. The germline gives CDR1 LNHDA, CDR2 SQIVND (reference sequence).

This sequence joins TRBV10-1 and TRBJ1-1; no clear D. The germline CDR1 and CDR2 sequences are WNHNN and SYGVQD (reference sequence). Trimming took off 8 bases at V and 1 base at J, with 14 bases between the two ends. The length of the CDR3 is 14 residues. The CDR3 DNA is TGCGCCAGCTCCGGAGGACCGAGGAACACTGAAGCTTTCTTT. Its translation is CASSGGPRNTEAFF.

The J gene is TRBJ2-1, the V gene TRBV6-2 or TRBV6-3; 9 bases line up with TRBD2. The CDR3 loop spans 19 amino acids. Germline V gene lookup returns CDR1 MNHEY and CDR2 SVGEGT. After removal of 2 bases from V and 0 bases from J, the junction contained 11 bases not matched to a gene. The CDR3 nucleotides are TGTGCCAGCAGTTACACCACTTCAGCGGGGGGCCGCTCCTACAATGAGCAGTTCTTC. Protein sequence: CASSYTTSAGGRSYNEQFF.